This record covers a single T cell receptor beta chain. The antigen is undetermined. Via MiXCR, TCRdb re-called the reads, giving one row per CDR3 protein. The table shows around 310,000 distinct CDR3 sequences, with almost 30% occurring only once. The germline gives CDR1 DFQATT, CDR2 SNEGSKA (reference sequence). Trimming removed 3 bases from V and 4 bases from J; junction bases left unmatched: 10. This CDR3 is 16 amino acids long. The source of the sample is a study of T cell repertoires in cytomegalovirus infection. Study at large: The authors relied on CMV epitopes, both recently identified HLA-C-restricted and well-studied HLA-B-restricted. An indication of both CMV infection and matching HLA type came from public TCR beta signatures. Study-level findings and limits: The ex vivo response showed dominance by HLA-C-restricted CMV-specific TCR beta clonotypes. Carriers of CMV and the relevant HLA type were discriminated by public TCR beta frequency.

This chain joins TRBV20-1 and TRBJ2-1; 9 positions match TRBD2. Sequenced here: cultured PBMCs, sampled from culture after CMV antigen stimulation. This receptor was obtained from a human donor in good health (CMV status not recorded). Some clones in this sample may be carry-over from other donors' samples. The CDR3 loop is CSASAGGSRKYNEQFF. In DNA, the CDR3 is TGCAGTGCTAGCGCGGGGGGGAGTAGGAAGTACAATGAGCAGTTCTTC.